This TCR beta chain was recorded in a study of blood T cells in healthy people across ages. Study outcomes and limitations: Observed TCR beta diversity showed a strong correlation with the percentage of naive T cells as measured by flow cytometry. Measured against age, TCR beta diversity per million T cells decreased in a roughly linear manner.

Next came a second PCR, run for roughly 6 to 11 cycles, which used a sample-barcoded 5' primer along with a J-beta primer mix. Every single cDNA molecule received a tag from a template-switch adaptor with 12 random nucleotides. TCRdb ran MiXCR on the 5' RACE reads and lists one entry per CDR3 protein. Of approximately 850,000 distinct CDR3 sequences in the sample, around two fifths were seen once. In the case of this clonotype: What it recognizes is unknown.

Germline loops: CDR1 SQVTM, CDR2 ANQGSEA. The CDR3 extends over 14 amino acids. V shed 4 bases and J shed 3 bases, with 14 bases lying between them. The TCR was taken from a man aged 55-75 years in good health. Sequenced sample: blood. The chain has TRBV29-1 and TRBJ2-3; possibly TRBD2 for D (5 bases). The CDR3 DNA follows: TGCAGCGTTGCCGCGAGGGTTTCGACAGATACGCAGTATTTT. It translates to CSVAARVSTDTQYF.